Presented here are 13 T cell receptor beta chains from one specimen sequenced in a study of T-cell memory formation after mild COVID-19. TCRdb used MiXCR to reprocess the 5' RACE reads, holding one entry per CDR3 protein. Seen here are hundreds of thousands of distinct CDR3 sequences, around 20% observed once, and the top ten hold approximately 13%. The specimen was PBMCs or a T cell subset sorted from them (not recorded which). The receptors come from an adult woman who had mild COVID-19 (a few samples of this study predate the infection). Cell type and time point are not known.

V usage is TRBV7-8 and J usage is TRBJ2-5; D call uncertain. The germline V and J ends were trimmed by 7 bases and 3 bases, with 15 bases remaining between them. The CDR3 consists of 14 residues. Germline CDR1 and CDR2: SGHVS and FQNEAQ. CDR3 sequence: CASTPSRSKETQYF. CDR3 coding DNA: TGTGCCAGCACACCATCCCGGTCTAAAGAGACCCAGTACTTC.

The chain uses TRBV3-1 and TRBJ2-3, with 11 bases identical to TRBD2. Losses at the gene ends were 3 bases for V and 5 bases for J; bases not matched to a gene: 7. The CDR3 runs 16 residues. CDR1 and CDR2 from the germline V gene are LGHDT and YNNKEL (reference sequence). CDR3: CASSHRLAGIQDTQYF. CDR3 nucleotides: TGTGCCAGCAGCCACAGACTAGCGGGGATTCAAGATACGCAGTATTTT.

This clonotype was seen a few times. The chain is built from TRBV5-5 and TRBJ2-6; possibly TRBD2 for D (5 bases). V was clipped by 0 bases and J by 1 base, with 11 bases between them. The CDR3 length is 17 residues. Germline V gene data show CDR1 as SGHKS and CDR2 as YYEKEE (reference sequence). CDR3 sequence: CASSLVTEASGANVLTF. In DNA, the CDR3 is TGTGCCAGCAGCTTGGTAACGGAGGCTTCTGGGGCCAACGTCCTGACTTTC.

Only a few counts were recorded for this clonotype. The J gene is TRBJ2-1, the V gene TRBV4-3, with D possibly being TRBD2 (6 bases). This CDR3 is built from 16 residues. V was trimmed by 0 bases and J by 2 bases, leaving 11 bases between them. Germline loops: CDR1 LGHNA, CDR2 YSLEER. The CDR3 spells CASSQERDFTYNEQFF. CDR3 nucleotides: TGCGCCAGCAGCCAAGAGCGGGACTTTACCTACAATGAGCAGTTCTTC.

This clonotype has only a few counts. This chain uses TRBV5-1 with TRBJ2-1, with D hard to call. Germline CDR1 reads SGHRS; CDR2 reads YFSETQ. Trimming stripped 0 bases from V and 1 base from J, with 11 bases between. This CDR3 comprises 16 residues. In DNA, the CDR3 is TGCGCCAGCAGCTTGGGTTCGGGCACGTCCTACAATGAGCAGTTCTTC. This encodes CASSLGSGTSYNEQFF. The whole variable domain, filled in from reference TRBV5-1 and TRBJ2-1, reads KAGVTQTPRYLIKTRGQQVTLSCSPISGHRSVSWYQQTPGQGLQFLFEYFSETQRNKGNFPGRFSGRQFSNSRSEMNVSTLELGDSALYLCASSLGSGTSYNEQFFGPGTRLTVL.

The J gene is TRBJ2-1, the V gene TRBV18, with D perhaps TRBD1 or TRBD2 (5 bases each). With 3 bases removed from V and 1 base from J, the gap between germline ends came to 7 bases. Per germline, CDR1 KGHSH and CDR2 LQKENI. This CDR3 has 14 amino acids. DNA of the CDR3: TGTGCCAGCTCACCGTGGGGGTCCTACAATGAGCAGTTCTTC. It is translated as CASSPWGSYNEQFF.

This clonotype was seen ten or more times. CDR3 sequence (DNA): TGCAGTGCTAGTCAGGGAATTGAAGCTTTCTTT. Residues: CSASQGIEAFF. The chain couples TRBV20-1 to TRBJ1-1; D is perhaps TRBD1 (5 bases). Germline V gene data show CDR1 as DFQATT and CDR2 as SNEGSKA (reference sequence). CDR3 length: 11 residues. Trimming removed 3 bases at V and 7 bases at J, with 9 bases between.

This clonotype has more than one count but fewer than ten. Written as DNA, the CDR3 is TGCAGTGCTAGAGCTTATCCTTCGGGCGGTGAGCAGTTCTTC. It specifies CSARAYPSGGEQFF. The gene calls are TRBV20-1 and TRBJ2-1; unclear D gene. Germline CDR1 is DFQATT and CDR2 is SNEGSKA (reference sequence). There are 14 residues in the CDR3. V dropped 1 base and J dropped 9 bases, with 16 bases sitting between them.

This clonotype has more than one count but fewer than ten. V gene TRBV5-1 combines with J gene TRBJ2-1, with 11 bases identical to TRBD2. The CDR3 is 15 residues long. Germline V CDR1 and CDR2: SGHRS, YFSETQ. After removal of 6 bases from V and 4 bases from J, the junction contained 6 bases not matched to a gene. The CDR3 sequence is CASNILAGVYNEQFF. CDR3 sequence (DNA): TGCGCCAGCAATATACTAGCGGGGGTATACAATGAGCAGTTCTTC.

This rearrangement joins TRBV6-1 to TRBJ1-2, with D unresolved. V lost 4 bases to trimming and J lost 7 bases, with 10 bases between them. There are 12 residues in the CDR3. CDR1 is MNHNS and CDR2 is SASEGT in the germline V gene. CDR3 amino acids: CASSVWAAGYTF. As DNA, the CDR3 is TGTGCCAGCAGTGTCTGGGCCGCTGGCTACACCTTC.

In this sample, this clonotype turned up a few times. The chain joins TRBV7-2 to TRBJ2-1; D possibly corresponds to TRBD2 (5 bases). The CDR3 extends over 11 amino acids. V lost 5 bases, J lost 15 bases, and 14 bases lay in between. The germline CDR1 and CDR2 sequences are SGHTA and FQGNSA. The CDR3 sequence is CASSESSLWFF. The CDR3 region has the DNA TGTGCCAGCAGCGAATCTAGCCTATGGTTCTTC.

The gene calls are TRBV5-1 and TRBJ1-4; no definite D call. Germline lookup yields CDR1 SGHRS and CDR2 YFSETQ. The CDR3 has 13 amino acids. V dropped 7 bases and J dropped 8 bases, with 15 bases sitting between them. The CDR3 spells CASRTDSGEKLFF. The CDR3 DNA sequence: TGCGCCAGCCGAACGGATTCGGGGGAAAAACTGTTTTTT.

This clonotype was detected only a few times. This rearrangement joins TRBV27 to TRBJ2-2; 8 bases align to TRBD1. This CDR3 comprises 16 residues. The germline V gene has CDR1 MNHEY and CDR2 SMNVEV (reference sequence). V lost 6 bases to trimming and J lost 5 bases; unmatched junction nucleotides: 11. This CDR3 reads CASRAQGAVLTGELFF. DNA of the CDR3: TGTGCCAGCAGGGCGCAGGGGGCGGTGTTAACCGGGGAGCTGTTTTTT.